This T cell receptor beta chain emerged from a study of Ad26.COV2.S vaccination and SARS-CoV-2 variants. Overall study: Once, or twice with 56 days between doses, Ad26.COV2.S was given intramuscularly. The study, taken as a whole, reports: Compared with placebo recipients, vaccine recipients had higher spike-specific TCR breadth.

Germline lookup yields CDR1 SGHNT and CDR2 YENEEA. The CDR3 has 14 residues. The junction had 2 bases not matched to a gene; V was cut back by 5 bases and J by 1 base. Only in-frame clones appear in the TCRdb table, and some are missing; sequencing was by immunoSEQ multiplex PCR. This table has roughly 400,000 clones, about 92% appearing once. Concerning this clone: Its specificity is not known.

Noted treatment: around 19 received Ad26.COV2.S at low or high dose, single or two shots; about 5 received placebo; per-sample allocation not given. Collection of the samples took place on day 63 after the first injection of vaccine or placebo. This receptor was taken from a person between 18 and 65 years old who received the Ad26.COV2.S COVID-19 vaccine or a placebo. The sequenced sample was peripheral blood, obtained in a trial of Ad26.COV2.S vaccine versus placebo. The V call is TRBV11-3, the J call TRBJ1-5; TRBD1 aligns across 7 bases. CDR3 in DNA: TGTGCCAGCAGCCCGGACAGGAGCAATCAGCCCCAGCATTTT. Amino acid sequence: CASSPDRSNQPQHF.